This TCR beta chain was obtained from a study of blood T cell repertoires in COVID-19. About the research overall: Acute and convalescent COVID-19 specimens originated in the United States, Italy and Spain. PBMCs, B-cell-depleted T cells, or T cells provided the cDNA or gDNA that made up the material.

V lost 4 bases, J lost 0 bases, and 5 bases stayed unmatched. Germline V gene sequence: CDR1 SGHDN, CDR2 FVKESK. The CDR3 contains 15 residues. As handled by the study authors: Reference gene primer amplification yielded estimated nucleated cell counts. Using immunoSEQ multiplex PCR, the repertoire was profiled, and TCRdb retains in-frame clones only, with some absent. That table furnishes V, J and clone size, whereas the DNA furnished D and trimming. Of 88,000 or so clones in the sample, approximately 89% were seen once. The origin of this receptor is a man aged 50-59 years with acute or convalescent COVID-19. The V gene is TRBV14, the J gene TRBJ1-1; 7 positions agree with TRBD1. The sequenced sample consisted of peripheral blood. The CDR3 loop is CASSLTQGLNTEAFF. CDR3 nucleotide sequence: TGTGCCAGCAGCCTAACACAGGGGCTGAACACTGAAGCTTTCTTT.